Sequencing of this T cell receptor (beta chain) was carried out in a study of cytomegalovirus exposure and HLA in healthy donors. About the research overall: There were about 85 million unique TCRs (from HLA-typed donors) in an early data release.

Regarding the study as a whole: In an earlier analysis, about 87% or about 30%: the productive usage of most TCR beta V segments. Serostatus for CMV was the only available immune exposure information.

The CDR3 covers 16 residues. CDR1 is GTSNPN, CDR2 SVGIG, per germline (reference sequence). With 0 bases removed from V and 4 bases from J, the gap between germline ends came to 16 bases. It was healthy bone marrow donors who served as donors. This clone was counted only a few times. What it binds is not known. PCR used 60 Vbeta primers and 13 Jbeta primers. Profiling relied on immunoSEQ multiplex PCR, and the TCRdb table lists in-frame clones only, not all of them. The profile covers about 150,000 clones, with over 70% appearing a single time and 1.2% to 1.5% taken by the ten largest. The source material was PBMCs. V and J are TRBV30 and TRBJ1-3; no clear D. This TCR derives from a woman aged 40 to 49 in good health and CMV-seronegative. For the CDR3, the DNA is TGTGCCTGGAGTGTACTTCAAACTGCCGAGGGAAACACCATATATTTT. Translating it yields CAWSVLQTAEGNTIYF.